A selection of T cell receptor beta chains follows, all from one sample in a study of persistence of HIV-infected CD4 T cells. TCRdb keeps only in-frame clones here, not all; method: immunoSEQ multiplex PCR. The sample consists of some 28,000 clones, roughly four fifths of them appearing once. Their recognized antigens are unknown. The starting material was CD4+ T cells sorted from PBMCs after 18-hour stimulation, obtained from a patient who received antiretroviral therapy. The origin of the receptors is an adult man with HIV who was CMV-seropositive. CDR3s include the opening cysteine and the closing phenylalanine or tryptophan. Each record gives: D gene, V gene, J gene, clone size, CDR3 DNA, CDR3 protein. A D gene is named only where the DNA matches it firmly. Expanded clones get a size class; other rows say once, few or many, or leave the size out.

NA,TRBV3-1/TRBV3-2,TRBJ2-7,few,TGTGCCAGCAGCCAAGTTCCAGGAGGCTACGAGCAGTACTTC,CASSQVPGGYEQYF
NA,TRBV24-1,TRBJ2-3,NA,TGTGCCACCAGGACAGGTTCTAGCACAGATACGCAGTATTTT,CATRTGSSTDTQYF
TRBD2,TRBV7-9,TRBJ2-2,NA,TGTGCCAGCAGCTTACAGCGGGGGGGCCTGGCCGGGGAGCTGTTTTTT,CASSLQRGGLAGELFF
NA,TRBV5-8,TRBJ1-3,NA,TGTGCCAGCAGCTTGGAGTCGGACTCTGGAAACACCATATATTTT,CASSLESDSGNTIYF
NA,TRBV19,TRBJ2-7,once,TGTGCCAGTAGTATGGGCAGATCGCAGTACTTC,CASSMGRSQYF
NA,TRBV11-3,TRBJ1-3,NA,TGTGCCAGCAGCTTAACGGCAGCTCACACCATATATTTT,CASSLTAAHTIYF
TRBD2,TRBV7-9,TRBJ2-6,NA,TGTGCCAGCAGTATGCTAGCGGGGGGTCTCCCTGGGGCCAACGTCCTGACTTTC,CASSMLAGGLPGANVLTF
TRBD1,TRBV7-3,TRBJ2-2,NA,TGTGCCAGCAGCCGGCAGGGACAGGGGTTCACCGGGGAGCTGTTTTTT,CASSRQGQGFTGELFF
NA,TRBV2,TRBJ1-1,NA,TGTGCCAGCAGCCCCCAGGGGCAGGGGACTGAAGCTTTCTTT,CASSPQGQGTEAFF
NA,TRBV5-4,TRBJ1-2,NA,TGTGCCAGCAGCTTGGGGCAGGGAAGGAATGGCTACACCTTC,CASSLGQGRNGYTF
NA,TRBV28,TRBJ2-1,NA,TGTGCCAGCAGTTTGGTCCCACGCAGGAATGAGCAGTTCTTC,CASSLVPRRNEQFF
NA,TRBV12-5,TRBJ2-3,NA,TGTGCTAGTGGTTCCCGTACAGATACGCAGTATTTT,CASGSRTDTQYF
TRBD2,TRBV19,TRBJ2-1,once,TGTGCCAGTAGCAGGAGGGTAGCGGGGGACAATGAGCAGTTCTTC,CASSRRVAGDNEQFF
TRBD1,TRBV6-5,TRBJ1-1,once,TGTGCCAGCAGCGGTACAGGGGCGGGGGGCACTGAAGCTTTCTTT,CASSGTGAGGTEAFF
TRBD1,TRBV14,TRBJ1-1,NA,TGTGCCAGCAGCCAAGATCTGTGGACAGGGAACACTGAAGCTTTCTTT,CASSQDLWTGNTEAFF
NA,TRBV3-1/TRBV3-2,TRBJ1-3,NA,TGTGCCAGCAGCCAAGGGTCGTTTTCCTCTGGAAACACCATATATTTT,CASSQGSFSSGNTIYF
TRBD1,TRBV3-1/TRBV3-2,TRBJ2-2,NA,TGTGCCAGCAGCCTCATGCCACCAGGGACAGGGGGCCTGCGGTACACCGGGGAGCTGTTTTTT,CASSLMPPGTGGLRYTGELFF
TRBD1,TRBV5-1,TRBJ1-3,NA,TGCGCCAGCAGCTTGGCTGGGACAGGGGGTTTCGGGGCCTCTGGAAACACCATATATTTT,CASSLAGTGGFGASGNTIYF
TRBD1,TRBV5-4,TRBJ2-1,few,TGTGCCAGCAGCCTCCCCCGACAGGGACACTACAATGAGCAGTTCTTC,CASSLPRQGHYNEQFF
TRBD1,TRBV19,TRBJ1-2,NA,TGTGCCACTTCAATCACCGGGACAGGGCATAACTATGGCTACACCTTC,CATSITGTGHNYGYTF
TRBD2,TRBV5-4,TRBJ2-2,NA,TGTGCCAGCAGCACGGGGGGGAACACCGGGGAGCTGTTTTTT,CASSTGGNTGELFF
NA,TRBV28,TRBJ1-6,NA,TGTGCCAGCACCGATCGTCGGGGTAGGTCACCCCTCCACTTT,CASTDRRGRSPLHF
NA,TRBV7-2,TRBJ1-1,NA,TGTGCCAGCAGCCTAGGACGGAACACTGAAGCTTTCTTT,CASSLGRNTEAFF
TRBD2,TRBV6-4,TRBJ2-2,NA,TGTGCCAGCAGTGTAGCGGGTGCTACCGGGGAGCTGTTTTTT,CASSVAGATGELFF
NA,TRBV10-1,TRBJ2-2,NA,TGCGCCAGCAGTGAGGAGGGAAAGAACACCGGGGAGCTGTTTTTT,CASSEEGKNTGELFF
TRBD2,TRBV3-1/TRBV3-2,TRBJ2-4,NA,TGTGCCAGCAGCCAGCGGGGGAACATTCAGTACTTC,CASSQRGNIQYF
NA,TRBV7-2,TRBJ2-1,NA,TGTGCCAGCAGGGAGGGGAGCTCCTACAATGAGCAGTTCTTC,CASREGSSYNEQFF
TRBD1,TRBV27,TRBJ1-2,NA,TGTGCCAGCAGTACCGGACAGGGGTTTTATTCTGGCTACACCTTC,CASSTGQGFYSGYTF
TRBD1,TRBV6-5,TRBJ2-3,NA,TGTGCCAGCAGCGCTGTAGGGGGCCGAGCAGATACGCAGTATTTT,CASSAVGGRADTQYF
NA,TRBV11-3,TRBJ2-3,once,TGTGCCAGCAGCTTGGGGGGGCCGGGCACAGATACGCAGTATTTT,CASSLGGPGTDTQYF
TRBD1,TRBV5-5,TRBJ2-3,NA,TGTGCCAGCAGCTTGCAGGGACAGGGGGATTTCACAGATACGCAGTATTTT,CASSLQGQGDFTDTQYF
NA,TRBV19,TRBJ2-3,once,TGTGCCAGTAGCCGTATGACTGTCACAGATACGCAGTATTTT,CASSRMTVTDTQYF
NA,TRBV25-1,TRBJ2-3,few,TGTGCCAGCAGTGAATACACCACAGATACGCAGTATTTT,CASSEYTTDTQYF
TRBD1,TRBV7-3,TRBJ2-2,few,TGTGCCAGCAGTGGACAGGGGAACACCGGGGAGCTGTTTTTT,CASSGQGNTGELFF
NA,TRBV28,TRBJ2-3,NA,TGTGCCAGCAGTCCGGACATCACAGATACGCAGTATTTT,CASSPDITDTQYF
NA,TRBV2,TRBJ1-3,NA,TGTGCCAGCAGTGGACAGGTCTCTGGAAACACCATATATTTT,CASSGQVSGNTIYF
NA,TRBV2,TRBJ1-6,NA,TGTGCCAGCAGTGAGGGGGATCCGATTCCCTATAATTCACCCCTCCACTTT,CASSEGDPIPYNSPLHF